The entry that follows covers one TCR beta chain sequence. Antigen: not known. The CDR3 extends over 15 amino acids. The germline V gene encodes CDR1 LGHNA and CDR2 YSLEER. V lost 5 bases and J 3 bases, leaving 16 bases between the germline ends. Patients with uncontrolled infections, other autoimmune diseases, pregnancy or lactation were excluded. The data were taken from a study of T cells in Graves' hyperthyroidism and ophthalmopathy. Study information: Specimen type is peripheral blood, collected at initial diagnosis prior to any treatment. Study-wide findings and caveats: In blood, most of the thyroid clonotypes expanded above 0.001 were also present.

Template material for amplifying TCR beta CDR3 regions consisted of RNA transcripts. The HTBI primer set was used in a first-round RT-PCR of the TCR CDR3. From the multiplex PCR reads, TCRdb called clonotypes with MiXCR, one entry per CDR3 protein. The table includes roughly 700,000 distinct CDR3 sequences, 35% detected once. The source of this sequence is a woman between 40 and 50 years old with Graves' hyperthyroidism. The sequenced material came from blood. The chain carries TRBV4-3 and TRBJ1-2; D unresolved. CDR3 in amino acids: CASSYGLRNHYGYTF. CDR3 bases: TGCGCCAGCAGCTATGGACTGCGGAATCACTATGGCTACACCTTC.